One sample yielded the 12 T cell receptor beta chains listed below, sequenced in a study of blood T cell repertoires in COVID-19. Produced via immunoSEQ multiplex PCR; TCRdb's table is partial and in-frame only. The sample includes a few hundred thousand clones, around 90% seen only once; the top ten take about 2.3%. Sequenced sample: peripheral blood. The receptors originated from a man in his late teens or twenties with active or convalescent COVID-19.

The V call is TRBV19, the J call TRBJ1-1, with unresolved D. The CDR3 is made up of 12 amino acids. CDR1 and CDR2 from the germline V gene are LNHDA and SQIVND (reference sequence). V lost 7 bases and J 3 bases, leaving 9 bases between the germline ends. CDR3 residues: CASIGSDTEAFF. CDR3 coding DNA: TGTGCCAGTATTGGGAGTGACACTGAAGCTTTCTTT.

This chain uses TRBV28 with TRBJ1-1; the match to TRBD1 covers 7 bases. V was clipped by 2 bases and J by 1 base; unmatched bases: 7. The CDR3 runs 16 residues. CDR1 and CDR2 (germline): MDHEN, SYDVKM. For the CDR3, the DNA is TGTGCCAGCAGTTTACTCTCGACAGGGAAGAACACTGAAGCTTTCTTT. Protein sequence: CASSLLSTGKNTEAFF.

The V call is TRBV11-2, the J call TRBJ2-1, with TRBD2 matching over 10 bases. Trimming took 3 bases from V and 6 from J; bases not matched to a gene: 5. The CDR3 has 15 amino acids. Per the germline V gene, CDR1 is SGHAT and CDR2 is FQNNGV. Written as DNA, the CDR3 is TGTGCCAGCAGCTTTCGAGCGGGGGGGGGCAATGAGCAGTTCTTC. Amino acids: CASSFRAGGGNEQFF. Full variable domain (missing parts from reference TRBV11-2 and TRBJ2-1): EAGVAQSPRYKIIEKRQSVAFWCNPISGHATLYWYQQILGQGPKLLIQFQNNGVVDDSQLPKDRFSAERLKGVDSTLKIQPAKLEDSAVYLCASSFRAGGGNEQFFGPGTRLTVL.

The rearrangement links TRBV7-9 to TRBJ2-7; 11 bases match TRBD2. After removal of 5 bases from V and 5 bases from J, the junction contained 5 bases not matched to a gene. CDR1 is SEHNR and CDR2 is FQNEAQ in the germline V gene (reference sequence). This CDR3 is 14 amino acids long. CDR3 sequence reads: CASSILAGGDEQYF. The CDR3 DNA follows: TGTGCCAGCAGCATCCTAGCGGGAGGAGACGAGCAGTACTTC. Supplemented by reference TRBV7-9 and TRBJ2-7, the full variable domain reads DTGVSQNPRHKITKRGQNVTFRCDPISEHNRLYWYRQTLGQGPEFLTYFQNEAQLEKSRLLSDRFSAERPKGSFSTLEIQRTEQGDSAMYLCASSILAGGDEQYFGPGTRLTVT.

J is TRBJ2-1 and V is TRBV20-1; 10 bases line up with TRBD2. The germline V gene encodes CDR1 DFQATT and CDR2 SNEGSKA (reference sequence). This CDR3 has 16 residues. The trim removed 3 bases at V and 1 base at J, leaving 6 bases unmatched. The CDR3 protein is CSASRAGGMSYNEQFF. For the CDR3, the DNA is TGCAGTGCTAGTCGAGCGGGAGGGATGTCCTACAATGAGCAGTTCTTC.

This clone was observed a handful of times. The chain has TRBV5-6 and TRBJ1-6, with TRBD1 matching over 7 bases. The CDR3 has 13 amino acids. Germline-derived CDR1 and CDR2 are SGHDT and YYEEEE. V was clipped by 3 bases and J by 13 bases; unmatched bases: 7. CDR3 loop: CASSSNRGSPLHF. The CDR3 DNA reads as TGTGCCAGCAGCTCCAACAGGGGCAGCCCCCTCCACTTT.

The V gene is TRBV5-1, the J gene TRBJ2-1; 7 bases line up with TRBD2. Germline lookup yields CDR1 SGHRS and CDR2 YFSETQ. Germline trimming cut 4 bases from V and 0 bases from J; bases unmatched to any gene: 1. The CDR3 runs 14 residues. The CDR3 here is CASSGTNSYNEQFF. The DNA of the CDR3 is TGCGCCAGCAGCGGGACTAACTCCTACAATGAGCAGTTCTTC.

This chain connects TRBV10-1 to TRBJ2-3; no firm D call. Germline CDR1 WNHNN, CDR2 SYGVQD (reference sequence). V lost 6 bases to trimming and J lost 6 bases, with 7 bases between them. The CDR3 extends over 11 amino acids. In DNA, the CDR3 is TGCGCCAGCAGCGCGGTGGATACGCAGTATTTT. This encodes CASSAVDTQYF.

The rearrangement joins TRBV27 to TRBJ2-2; D is undetermined. The CDR3 has 14 residues. Germline V gene data show CDR1 as MNHEY and CDR2 as SMNVEV (reference sequence). Trimming cost V 3 bases and J 4 bases, with 9 bases left between them. The CDR3 bases are TGTGCCAGCAGTTTTCTCGCGAGCACCGGGGAGCTGTTTTTT. Its translation: CASSFLASTGELFF.

V gene TRBV19 combines with J gene TRBJ2-7, with TRBD2 as a possible D gene (6 bases). Per germline, CDR1 LNHDA and CDR2 SQIVND (reference sequence). The CDR3 length is 15 residues. V was trimmed by 1 base and J by 3 bases, leaving 13 bases between them. CDR3 sequence reads: CASSIGTQGGYEQYF. CDR3 nucleotide sequence: TGTGCCAGTAGTATAGGGACCCAGGGAGGCTACGAGCAGTACTTC.

Here the CDR3 DNA reads TGTGCCAGCATAGACCAGCGGAGGGACAATGAGCAGTTCTTC. The encoded protein is CASIDQRRDNEQFF. The J gene is TRBJ2-1, the V gene TRBV7-8, with D tentatively TRBD2 (6 bases). The CDR3 length is 14 residues. The V gene lost 7 bases and the J gene lost 5 bases, with 15 bases spanning the gap. The V gene's germline CDR1 is SGHVS and CDR2 FQNEAQ.

The V call is TRBV6-5, the J call TRBJ2-7; D is possibly TRBD2 (6 bases). The V gene lost 6 bases and the J gene lost 0 bases, with 9 bases spanning the gap. From germline, CDR1 is MNHEY and CDR2 SVGAGI. This CDR3 contains 13 residues. The CDR3 DNA reads TGTGCCAGCAGCGCGGGGCTCTCCTACGAGCAGTACTTC. It encodes CASSAGLSYEQYF.